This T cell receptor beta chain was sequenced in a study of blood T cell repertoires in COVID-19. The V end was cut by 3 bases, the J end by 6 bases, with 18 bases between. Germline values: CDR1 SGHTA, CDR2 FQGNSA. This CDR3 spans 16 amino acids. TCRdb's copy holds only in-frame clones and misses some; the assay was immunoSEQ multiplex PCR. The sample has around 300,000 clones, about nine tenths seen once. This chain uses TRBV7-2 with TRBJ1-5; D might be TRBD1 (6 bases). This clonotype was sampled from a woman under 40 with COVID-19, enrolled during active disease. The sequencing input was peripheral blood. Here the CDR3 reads CASSFRGGGMAQPQHF. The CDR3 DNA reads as TGTGCCAGCAGCTTTCGGGGAGGGGGGATGGCTCAGCCCCAGCATTTT. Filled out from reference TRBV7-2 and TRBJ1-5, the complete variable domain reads GAGVSQSPSNKVTEKGKDVELRCDPISGHTALYWYRQSLGQGLEFLIYFQGNSAPDKSGLPSDRFSAERTGGSVSTLTIQRTQQEDSAVYLCASSFRGGGMAQPQHFGDGTRLSIL.